This passage covers 2 T cell receptor beta chains from one sample sequenced in a study of T-cell reconstitution after alpha-beta-depleted transplantation in children. Molecular barcoding with unique molecular identifiers was used for the TCRbeta library. TCRdb recomputed calls from the PCR reads with MiXCR, one row per CDR3 protein. This table holds approximately 70,000 distinct CDR3 sequences, over 4.5% found once. Sequencing used PBMCs, mostly from graft donor cells, obtained 180 days after TCRalphabeta/CD19-depleted stem cell transplant. Receptors originate from a boy younger than two who had a stem cell transplant for acute myeloid leukemia, so the T cells may come from the graft donor.

At least ten counts were recorded for this clonotype. The gene calls are TRBV20-1 and TRBJ2-2; 9 bases are a match to TRBD1. This CDR3 is built from 16 residues. V shed 0 bases and J 2 bases; nucleotides not matched to a gene: 4. Germline loops: CDR1 DFQATT, CDR2 SNEGSKA (reference sequence). CDR3 loop: CSARDPDRGNTGELFF. Here the CDR3 DNA reads TGCAGTGCTAGAGACCCGGACAGGGGTAACACCGGGGAGCTGTTTTTT.

This clonotype came up many times. This sequence joins TRBV6-1 and TRBJ2-7; D perhaps matches TRBD1 (5 bases). Between the trimmed V and J ends, which lost 2 bases and 2 bases, there was a span of 10 bases. The CDR3 contains 14 residues. Germline CDR1 MNHNS, CDR2 SASEGT. The CDR3 DNA sequence: TGTGCCAGCAGTGAAAGGGGCCCGACCTACGAGCAGTACTTC. Translation: CASSERGPTYEQYF.